The clone carrying this T cell receptor beta chain was detected ten times or more. This table comes from immunoSEQ multiplex PCR, and its TCRdb copy is limited to in-frame clones, with some not included. The sample yields 35,000 to 40,000 clones, without any singletons. This CDR3 contains 15 residues. Germline CDR1 reads SEHNR; CDR2 reads FQNEAQ (reference sequence). V lost 0 bases, J lost 6 bases, and 14 bases lay in between. These data originate in a study of T cells after posttransplantation cyclophosphamide. Sample: PBMCs. The genes are TRBV7-9 and TRBJ1-2, with D maybe TRBD1 (5 bases). This clonotype was sampled from a man aged 45-65 years in good health, CMV-negative, and a related stem cell transplant donor. CDR3 in DNA: TGTGCCAGCAGCTTAGCGGGGGGACCGCTCGATGGCTACACCTTC. Its translation is CASSLAGGPLDGYTF.